This TCR beta chain was recorded in a study of T cells after yellow fever vaccination. Synthesis of TCR cDNA relied on 5'RACE template switching, which attached a universal primer site and UMIs. TCRdb redid the calling of the 5' RACE reads with MiXCR, one entry per CDR3 protein. The sample consists of some 500,000 distinct CDR3 sequences, about 14% of them appearing once. Germline V CDR1 and CDR2: DFQATT, SNEGSKA (reference sequence). V gave up 3 bases and J gave up 7 bases, with 15 bases separating them. CDR3 length: 13 amino acids. Study-wide results and caveats: Primary-vaccination clones mostly resurfaced post-booster (around 96% CD4, around 88% CD8). On re-exposure, the response was weaker but peaked faster, at day 5 versus 15.

Concerning this clonotype: Its cognate antigen is unknown.

The chain uses TRBV20-1 and TRBJ1-1; maybe TRBD1 (6 bases). The clonotype comes from a man aged 25-45 years who received the YFV17D yellow fever vaccine. Specimen: PBMCs, collected on the day of the yellow fever booster vaccination. In nucleotides, the CDR3 is TGCAGTGCTAGGGGGGGACATCCGGGTGAAGCTTTCTTT. Its protein is CSARGGHPGEAFF.